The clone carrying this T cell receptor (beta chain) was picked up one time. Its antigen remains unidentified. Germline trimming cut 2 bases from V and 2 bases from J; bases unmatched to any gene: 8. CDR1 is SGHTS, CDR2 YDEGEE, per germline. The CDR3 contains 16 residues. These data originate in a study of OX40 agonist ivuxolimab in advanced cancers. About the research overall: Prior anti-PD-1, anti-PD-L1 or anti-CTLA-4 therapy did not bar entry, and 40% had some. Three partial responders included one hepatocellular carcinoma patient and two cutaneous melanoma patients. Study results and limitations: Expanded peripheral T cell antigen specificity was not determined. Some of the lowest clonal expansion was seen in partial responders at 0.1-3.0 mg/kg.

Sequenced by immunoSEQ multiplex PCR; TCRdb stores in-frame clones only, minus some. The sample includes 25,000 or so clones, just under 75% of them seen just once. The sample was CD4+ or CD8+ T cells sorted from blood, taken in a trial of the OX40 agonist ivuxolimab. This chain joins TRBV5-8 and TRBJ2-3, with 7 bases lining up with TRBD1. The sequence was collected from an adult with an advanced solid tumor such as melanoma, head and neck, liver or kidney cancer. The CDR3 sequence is CASSFQQGIFTDTQYF. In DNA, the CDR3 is TGTGCCAGCAGCTTTCAACAGGGGATTTTCACAGATACGCAGTATTTT.